This T cell receptor beta chain was identified during a study of T cell responses to AZD1222 COVID-19 vaccine. The method was immunoSEQ multiplex PCR; TCRdb's version includes in-frame clones alone and lacks a portion of them. This table has roughly 50,000 clones, more than 80% appearing once. Second-dose timings of about 4 or about 12 weeks were pooled. The CDR3 consists of 19 residues. Trimming took off 2 bases at V and 1 base at J, with 20 bases between the two ends. In germline, CDR1 is KGHSH, CDR2 LQKENI. By sample share, this clone is medium-sized. The V call is TRBV18, the J call TRBJ1-4, with a tentative D call TRBD1 (5 bases). This material consisted of peripheral blood, taken 28 days after the second AZD1222 dose. This receptor was taken from an adult who received the AZD1222 COVID-19 vaccine. The CDR3 sequence is CASSPSLSRGERTNEKLFF. CDR3 coding DNA: TGTGCCAGCTCACCATCACTTTCGAGGGGAGAAAGAACTAATGAAAAACTGTTTTTT.